These 30 T cell receptor beta chains originate from one sample sequenced in a study of CD8+ T cells in alopecia areata listed by TCRdb under 2018. Reading the label with the study, this specimen's time point is: baseline before oral tofacitinib. The method was the immunoSEQ multiplex PCR assay. RNA was extracted from all samples and reverse transcribed into cDNA as template for TCR sequencing. TCRdb retrieved this table from immuneACCESS and kept in-frame rearrangements only. Not all clones are present; in checked studies, unresolved V genes account for under half, and no reason is known for the remainder. This sample lists 150,000 or so clones; about 89% were detected once. Around 15% of the sample belongs to the ten largest clones. The starting material was CD8+ T cells sorted from blood, obtained at week 0. The origin of the receptors is a human donor with alopecia areata.

The V call is TRBV29-1, the J call TRBJ2-2; D remains unclear. Germline V gene data show CDR1 as SQVTM and CDR2 as ANQGSEA. The CDR3 is made up of 13 amino acids. V lost 1 base and J lost 1, with 4 bases in between. CDR3 DNA sequence: TGCAGCGTTGAAGGGCAGAACACCGGGGAGCTGTTTTTT. It is translated as CSVEGQNTGELFF.

In DNA form, the CDR3 reads TGCGCCAGCAGCGGAGGGACACCCTACGAGCAGTACTTC. This translates into CASSGGTPYEQYF. The chain has TRBV5-1 and TRBJ2-7; perhaps D is TRBD1 or TRBD2 (6 bases each). The CDR3 sequence is 13 residues long. Looked up from germline, CDR1 is SGHRS and CDR2 is YFSETQ. The germline V and J ends were trimmed by 4 bases and 2 bases, with 10 bases remaining between them.

This clone was seen only a few times. The J gene is TRBJ1-1, the V gene TRBV9; no definite D call. This CDR3 has 15 amino acids. Trimming left V 4 bases short and J 4 bases short, with 17 bases between. Germline V gene sequence: CDR1 SGDLS, CDR2 YYNGEE. The CDR3 nucleotides are TGTGCCAGCAGCTCGGGCTTTGGTTTGAGCACTGAAGCTTTCTTT. Protein sequence: CASSSGFGLSTEAFF.

The rearrangement links TRBV27 to TRBJ2-2; unclear D gene. CDR1 MNHEY and CDR2 SMNVEV come from the germline V gene (reference sequence). Trimming took off 6 bases at V and 2 bases at J, with 10 bases between the two ends. The CDR3 sequence is 14 residues long. The CDR3 DNA sequence: TGTGCCAGCAGGGTCTGGGCTAACACCGGGGAGCTGTTTTTT. It specifies CASRVWANTGELFF.

In the case of this clone: One junction end does not reproduce the germline sequence, and a read error may be involved. This sequence joins TRBV7-9 and TRBJ2-7; 7 nucleotides agree with TRBD2. The CDR3 is made up of 12 amino acids. In germline, CDR1 is SEHNR, CDR2 FQNEAQ (reference sequence). The CDR3 nucleotides read TGTGCCAGCAGCCTAGCGGTGGACGAGCAGTACTTC. This encodes CASSLAVDEQYF.

V gene TRBV15 combines with J gene TRBJ2-1, with 9 bases fitting TRBD2. Trimming took 0 bases from V and 8 from J; bases not matched to a gene: 5. Germline assignment: CDR1 LNHNV and CDR2 YYDKDF (reference sequence). The CDR3 consists of 15 residues. CDR3 nucleotides: TGTGCCACCAGCAGAGATCGTCTAGCGGGGTATGAGCAGTTCTTC. Translated: CATSRDRLAGYEQFF.

This clone showed up just once. This sequence joins TRBV29-1 and TRBJ2-1; D gene ambiguous. V lost 1 base, J lost 0 bases, and 13 bases lay in between. Germline V CDR1 and CDR2: SQVTM, ANQGSEA. This CDR3 is built from 16 residues. The CDR3 loop is CSVEGKVMSSYNEQFF. Here the CDR3 DNA reads TGCAGCGTTGAAGGGAAGGTCATGAGCTCCTACAATGAGCAGTTCTTC.

V gene TRBV4-1 combines with J gene TRBJ2-1, with TRBD2 as a possible D gene (5 bases). From germline, CDR1 is MGHRA and CDR2 YSYEKL. The CDR3 sequence is 16 residues long. The V end was cut by 4 bases, the J end by 1 base, with 14 bases between. The CDR3 is CASSLRAATSYNEQFF. CDR3 in DNA: TGCGCCAGCAGCCTTAGAGCGGCTACGTCCTACAATGAGCAGTTCTTC.

CDR3 nucleotides: TGTGCCAGCACCCGTGGGACTGAAGCTTTCTTT. Protein sequence: CASTRGTEAFF. This chain connects TRBV7-9 to TRBJ1-1; D call uncertain. There are 11 residues in the CDR3. V was clipped by 7 bases and J by 5 bases, with 8 bases between them. Germline lookup yields CDR1 SEHNR and CDR2 FQNEAQ (reference sequence).

The gene calls are TRBV27 and TRBJ2-7; D is unclear. Germline lookup yields CDR1 MNHEY and CDR2 SMNVEV (reference sequence). Deletions cut 7 bases from V and 6 bases from J, with 10 bases between. This CDR3 is 11 amino acids long. DNA of the CDR3: TGTGCCAGCACCAAAGGACGCGAGCAGTACTTC. Translating gives CASTKGREQYF.

This chain connects TRBV7-9 to TRBJ2-7, with TRBD1 as a possible D gene (6 bases). The CDR3 is 12 residues long. The V end lost 10 bases, the J end lost 6 bases, and 16 bases lay between the germline ends. From germline, CDR1 is SEHNR and CDR2 FQNEAQ (reference sequence). CDR3 DNA: TGTGCCACCCGGACAGCGGCCACCGAGCAGTACTTC. It codes for CATRTAATEQYF. The entire variable domain, with the rest obtained from reference TRBV7-9 and TRBJ2-7, is as follows: DTGVSQNPRHKITKRGQNVTFRCDPISEHNRLYWYRQTLGQGPEFLTYFQNEAQLEKSRLLSDRFSAERPKGSFSTLEIQRTEQGDSAMYLCATRTAATEQYFGPGTRLTVT.

The rearrangement uses TRBV29-1 and TRBJ2-1; D is unresolved. V shed 7 bases and J shed 8 bases, with 12 bases lying between them. Germline lookup yields CDR1 SQVTM and CDR2 ANQGSEA. CDR3 length: 11 amino acids. CDR3 sequence: CSAQAHHEQFF. DNA of the CDR3: TGCAGCGCCCAGGCCCACCATGAGCAGTTCTTC.

In this sample, this clone turned up once. This chain connects TRBV7-9 to TRBJ2-7; a possible D gene is TRBD2 (5 bases). Trimming removed 1 base at V and 2 bases at J, with 9 bases between. Germline V gene lookup returns CDR1 SEHNR and CDR2 FQNEAQ (reference sequence). This CDR3 region has 14 residues. The CDR3 bases are TGTGCCAGCAGCTTAGACGCCGGGACCTACGAGCAGTACTTC. Amino acids: CASSLDAGTYEQYF.

This clone was seen once. The chain carries TRBV5-6 and TRBJ1-1; D might be TRBD1 (5 bases). The CDR3 sequence is 16 residues long. Germline-derived CDR1 and CDR2 are SGHDT and YYEEEE. The V end was cut by 0 bases, the J end by 1 base, with 13 bases between. In DNA, the CDR3 is TGTGCCAGCAGCTTGGATGGGACGAAGTGGAACACTGAAGCTTTCTTT. It is translated as CASSLDGTKWNTEAFF.

The chain combines TRBV29-1 with TRBJ2-7, with 7 bases lining up with TRBD1. CDR3 length: 15 amino acids. CDR1 SQVTM and CDR2 ANQGSEA come from the germline V gene. The trim removed 0 bases at V and 1 base at J, leaving 6 bases unmatched. The CDR3 DNA reads TGCAGCGTTGAAGATGGGGACAGCTTATCCTACGAGCAGTACTTC. Protein product: CSVEDGDSLSYEQYF.

The chain joins TRBV21-1 to TRBJ2-1; the D call of TRBD2 is as the table states it, not checked on the DNA. TRBV21-1 is recorded as a pseudogene. The CDR3 consists of 14 residues. This CDR3 is CAMGVAGGPNEQFF. CDR3 DNA: TGTGCCATGGGGGTAGCGGGAGGGCCGAATGAGCAGTTCTTC.

The chain has TRBV6-1 and TRBJ1-2, with 10 nucleotides matching TRBD1. The J segment lost 5 bases and the V segment lost 3 bases, leaving 6 bases of the junction unmatched. CDR1 is MNHNS, CDR2 SASEGT, per germline. This CDR3 region has 15 residues. CDR3 in amino acids: CASSDVGQGEYGYTF. As DNA, the CDR3 is TGTGCCAGCAGTGACGTAGGACAGGGGGAATATGGCTACACCTTC.

The rearrangement joins TRBV2 to TRBJ2-3, with D maybe TRBD1 (6 bases). Germline assignment: CDR1 SNHLY and CDR2 FYNNEI. Trimming pared 5 bases from V and 2 bases from J, leaving 23 bases between. The CDR3 contains 18 residues. The CDR3 nucleotides are TGTGCCAGCAGTCACGACAGGTTCGAGACGGAATCCACAGATACGCAGTATTTT. Its protein is CASSHDRFETESTDTQYF.

The chain recombines TRBV6-5 with TRBJ2-1; possible D gene TRBD2, 7 bases. CDR3 length: 13 amino acids. Between the trimmed V and J ends, which lost 2 bases and 7 bases, there was a span of 9 bases. The germline V gene has CDR1 MNHEY and CDR2 SVGAGI. The CDR3 nucleotides read TGTGCCAGCAGTTACGAGGGGGGGAATGAGCAGTTCTTC. Amino acids: CASSYEGGNEQFF.

The chain uses TRBV9 and TRBJ2-1, with TRBD2 matching over 11 bases. The V segment lost 0 bases and the J segment 6 bases; nucleotides outside the gene matches: 5. CDR1 is SGDLS, CDR2 YYNGEE, per germline. The CDR3 loop spans 16 amino acids. The CDR3, as DNA: TGTGCCAGCAGCGTAGGTAACCTAGCGGGAGGCAATGAGCAGTTCTTC. Residues: CASSVGNLAGGNEQFF.

The chain links TRBV9 to TRBJ2-5, with 10 nucleotides matching TRBD2. This CDR3 has 16 residues. With 8 bases clipped from V and 4 bases from J, the junction kept 14 bases outside the gene matches. The V gene's germline CDR1 is SGDLS and CDR2 YYNGEE. The CDR3 nucleotides are TGTGCCAGTGGCCCTTCACTAGCGGGGTATGGAGAGACCCAGTACTTC. Translated, it gives CASGPSLAGYGETQYF.

The chain recombines TRBV19 with TRBJ2-1; the D is unclear. Trimming pared 3 bases from V and 7 bases from J, leaving 16 bases between. This CDR3 spans 15 amino acids. Germline values: CDR1 LNHDA, CDR2 SQIVND (reference sequence). The CDR3, as DNA: TGTGCCAGTAGTATTGGAGTAGCCCAACGAAATGAGCAGTTCTTC. This sequence encodes CASSIGVAQRNEQFF.

The rearrangement uses TRBV6-4 and TRBJ1-1, with 7 bases lining up with TRBD1. J lost 1 base, V lost 5 bases, and 4 bases had no gene match. Germline CDR1 MRHNA, CDR2 SNTAGT. The CDR3 loop spans 14 amino acids. CDR3 amino acids: CASSMDRRNTEAFF. As DNA, the CDR3 is TGTGCCAGCAGTATGGACAGGAGGAACACTGAAGCTTTCTTT.

This clone has a single count. The chain carries TRBV25-1 and TRBJ1-5, with D possibly TRBD1 on 6 matching bases. Germline CDR1 is MGHDK and CDR2 is SYGVNS. This CDR3 is 14 amino acids long. V was cut by 3 bases and J by 7 bases, with 13 bases left in between. This CDR3 is CASSDRQAGQPQHF. Here the CDR3 DNA reads TGTGCCAGCAGTGACCGACAGGCGGGCCAGCCCCAGCATTTT.

J is TRBJ2-7 and V is TRBV6-5; TRBD1 matches 9 bases. The V gene end was trimmed by 5 bases and the J gene end by 6 bases; junction bases not matched to a gene: 8. The germline V gene has CDR1 MNHEY and CDR2 SVGAGI. The CDR3 length is 14 residues. The CDR3 here is CASSLGQGGPEQYF. The CDR3 DNA reads as TGTGCCAGCAGTCTGGGACAGGGTGGACCCGAGCAGTACTTC.

The V call is TRBV9, the J call TRBJ2-7; D perhaps matches TRBD2 (6 bases). CDR3 length: 13 residues. The V and J ends lost 0 bases and 5 bases respectively, with 9 bases between them. Germline assignment: CDR1 SGDLS and CDR2 YYNGEE. CDR3 sequence reads: CASSVEDYNEQYF. The DNA for the CDR3 is TGTGCCAGCAGCGTAGAGGACTATAACGAGCAGTACTTC.

CDR3 bases: TGTGCCAGCAGCTTGGCGGACAGGGGGCCCTACAATGAGCAGTTCTTC. This codes for CASSLADRGPYNEQFF. The gene calls are TRBV5-4 and TRBJ2-1; TRBD1 aligns across 11 bases. This CDR3 region has 16 residues. Germline CDR1 is SGHNT and CDR2 is YYREEE (reference sequence). Trimming took 0 bases from V and 2 from J; bases not matched to a gene: 1.

The V and J genes are TRBV27 and TRBJ2-7; maybe TRBD2 (5 bases). V lost 2 bases, J lost 5 bases, and 13 bases lay in between. CDR3 size: 14 residues. Germline CDR1 reads MNHEY; CDR2 reads SMNVEV (reference sequence). The CDR3 loop is CASSLPGRAHEQYF. The CDR3, as DNA: TGTGCCAGCAGTTTACCGGGGAGAGCCCACGAGCAGTACTTC.

The chain uses TRBV29-1 and TRBJ2-2; 12 bases are a match to TRBD2. Per the germline V gene, CDR1 is SQVTM and CDR2 is ANQGSEA. V lost 4 bases and J lost 1; bases outside the gene matches: 4. This CDR3 contains 16 residues. The CDR3 DNA reads TGCAGCGTTGCCAGACTAGCGGGGGAGAACACCGGGGAGCTGTTTTTT. Protein sequence: CSVARLAGENTGELFF.

V usage is TRBV30 and J usage is TRBJ2-3, with 9 nucleotides matching TRBD1. The CDR3 extends over 14 amino acids. J was trimmed by 1 base and V by 5 bases; bases with no gene match: 4. The germline V gene has CDR1 GTSNPN and CDR2 SVGIG (reference sequence). For the CDR3, the DNA is TGTGCCTGGGGGACAGGGCTTCGCACAGATACGCAGTATTTT. Protein: CAWGTGLRTDTQYF.